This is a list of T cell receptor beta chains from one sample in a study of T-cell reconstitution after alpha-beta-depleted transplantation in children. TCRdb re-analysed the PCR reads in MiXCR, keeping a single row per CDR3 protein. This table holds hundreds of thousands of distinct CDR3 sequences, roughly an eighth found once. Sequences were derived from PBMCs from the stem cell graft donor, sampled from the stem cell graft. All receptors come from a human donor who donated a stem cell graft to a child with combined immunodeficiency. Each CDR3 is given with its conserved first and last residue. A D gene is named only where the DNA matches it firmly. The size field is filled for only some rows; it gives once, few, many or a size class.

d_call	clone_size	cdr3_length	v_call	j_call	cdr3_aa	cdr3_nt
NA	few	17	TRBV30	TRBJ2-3	CAWSFLGRRPRTDTQYF	TGTGCCTGGAGTTTCCTGGGACGCCGGCCCCGCACAGATACGCAGTATTTT
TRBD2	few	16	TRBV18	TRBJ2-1	CASSPERLAGGNEQFF	TGTGCCAGCTCACCTGAACGACTAGCGGGAGGCAATGAGCAGTTCTTC
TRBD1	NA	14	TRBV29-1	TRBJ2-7	CSVEMGQGFHEQYF	TGCAGCGTTGAAATGGGACAGGGTTTCCACGAGCAGTACTTC
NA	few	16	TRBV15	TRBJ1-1	CATSRDRARRRGEAFF	TGTGCCACCAGCAGAGACCGGGCGCGAAGACGGGGTGAAGCTTTCTTT
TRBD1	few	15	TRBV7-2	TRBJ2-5	CASSRGQGIQETQYF	TGTGCCAGCAGCAGAGGACAGGGGATCCAAGAGACCCAGTACTTC
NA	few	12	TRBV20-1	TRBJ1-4	CSAGPSNEKLFF	TGCAGTGCAGGACCGAGTAATGAAAAACTGTTTTTT
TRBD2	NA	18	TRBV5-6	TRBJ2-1	CASSLKQASGRVANEQFF	TGTGCCAGCAGCTTAAAACAGGCAAGCGGGAGAGTGGCCAATGAGCAGTTCTTC
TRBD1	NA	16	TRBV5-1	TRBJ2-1	CASSLATGRSYNEQFF	TGCGCCAGCAGCTTGGCGACAGGGCGCTCCTACAATGAGCAGTTCTTC
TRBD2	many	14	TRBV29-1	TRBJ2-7	CSVDGLAGGYEQYF	TGCAGCGTTGACGGACTAGCGGGGGGTTACGAGCAGTACTTC
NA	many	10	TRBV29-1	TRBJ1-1	CSGLEGEAFF	TGCAGCGGTCTGGAGGGTGAAGCTTTCTTT
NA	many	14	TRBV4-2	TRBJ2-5	CASSQAVGIETQYF	TGTGCCAGCAGCCAAGCCGTCGGGATAGAGACCCAGTACTTC